This T cell receptor (beta chain) is drawn from a study of Graves' ophthalmopathy and Graves' hyperthyroidism. At the level of the study: Prior to any treatment, peripheral blood was collected at the time of initial diagnosis. The study's findings and limits: Between ophthalmopathy and stable hyperthyroidism, a 13-signature model drew a separation with roughly 85% sensitivity and over 80% specificity.

This clonotype was seen a handful of times. Its specificity is not known. The sequenced template was RNA, covering the TCR beta CDR3 region. HTBI primers were employed in first-round RT-PCR, then a second-round multiplex PCR followed. TCRdb itself ran the multiplex PCR reads through MiXCR, one entry per CDR3 protein. The sample carries 500,000 to 700,000 distinct CDR3 sequences, about a fifth recorded once. The hyperthyroidism patients, aged 18 to 65, had been newly diagnosed, with under 2 months' duration. This sequence was found in a young woman with stable Graves' hyperthyroidism. Some clones in this sample may be carry-over from other donors' samples. Sample: peripheral blood.

The CDR3 nucleotides are TGTGCCAGCAGCCACGTCAGTGGCTACACCTTC. Translating gives CASSHVSGYTF. This rearrangement joins TRBV3-1 to TRBJ1-2; D not resolved. The germline V and J ends were trimmed by 3 bases and 7 bases, with 6 bases remaining between them. The germline V gene has CDR1 LGHDT and CDR2 YNNKEL (reference sequence). The length of the CDR3 is 11 residues.